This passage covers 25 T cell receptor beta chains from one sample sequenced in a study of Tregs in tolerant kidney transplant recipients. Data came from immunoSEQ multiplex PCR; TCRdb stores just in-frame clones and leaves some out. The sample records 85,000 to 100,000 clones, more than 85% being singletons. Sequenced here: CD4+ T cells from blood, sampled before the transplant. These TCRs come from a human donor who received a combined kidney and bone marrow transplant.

CDR3 loop: CASSHGQGASYEQYF. The CDR3 nucleotides are TGTGCCAGCAGCCACGGACAGGGGGCCTCCTACGAGCAGTACTTC. The chain combines TRBV11-3 with TRBJ2-7; 11 nucleotides match TRBD1. The CDR3 consists of 15 residues. The V segment lost 5 bases and the J segment 0 bases; nucleotides outside the gene matches: 3. The V gene's germline CDR1 is SGHNT and CDR2 YENEEA.

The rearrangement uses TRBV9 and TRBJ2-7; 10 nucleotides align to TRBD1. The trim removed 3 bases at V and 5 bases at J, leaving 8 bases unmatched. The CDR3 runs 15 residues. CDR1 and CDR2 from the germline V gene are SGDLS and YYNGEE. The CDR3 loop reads CASSAGDRGVHEQYF. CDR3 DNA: TGTGCCAGCAGCGCCGGGGACAGGGGTGTCCACGAGCAGTACTTC.

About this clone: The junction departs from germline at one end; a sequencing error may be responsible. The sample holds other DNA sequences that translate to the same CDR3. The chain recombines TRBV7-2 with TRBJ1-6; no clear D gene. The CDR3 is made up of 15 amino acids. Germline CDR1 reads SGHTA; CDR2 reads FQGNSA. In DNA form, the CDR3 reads TGTGCCAGCAGCGCCGCTAACTCCTATAATTCCCCCCTCCACTTT. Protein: CASSAANSYNSPLHF.

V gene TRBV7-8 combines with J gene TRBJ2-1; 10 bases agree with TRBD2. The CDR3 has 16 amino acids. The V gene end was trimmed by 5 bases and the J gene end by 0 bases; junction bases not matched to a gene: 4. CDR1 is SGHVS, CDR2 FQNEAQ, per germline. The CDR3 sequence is CASSGTSGVSYNEQFF. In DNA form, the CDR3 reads TGTGCCAGCAGCGGAACTAGCGGGGTCTCCTACAATGAGCAGTTCTTC.

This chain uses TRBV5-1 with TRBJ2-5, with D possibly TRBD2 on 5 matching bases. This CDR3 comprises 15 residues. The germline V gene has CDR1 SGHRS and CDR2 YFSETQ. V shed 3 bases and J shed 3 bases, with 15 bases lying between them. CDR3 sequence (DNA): TGCGCCAGCAGCTCTGGACTCCAGCTGGAAGAGACCCAGTACTTC. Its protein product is CASSSGLQLEETQYF. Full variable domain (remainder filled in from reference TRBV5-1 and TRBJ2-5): KAGVTQTPRYLIKTRGQQVTLSCSPISGHRSVSWYQQTPGQGLQFLFEYFSETQRNKGNFPGRFSGRQFSNSRSEMNVSTLELGDSALYLCASSSGLQLEETQYFGPGTRLLVL.

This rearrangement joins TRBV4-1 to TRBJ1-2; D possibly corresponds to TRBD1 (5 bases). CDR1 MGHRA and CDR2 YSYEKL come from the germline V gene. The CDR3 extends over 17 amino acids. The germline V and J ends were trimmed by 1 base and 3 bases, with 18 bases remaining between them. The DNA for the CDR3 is TGCGCCAGCAGCCAAGGAAGATTGAAACAGGCGGACTATGGCTACACCTTC. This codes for CASSQGRLKQADYGYTF.

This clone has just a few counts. CDR3 residues: CATTNTGELFF. As DNA, the CDR3 is TGTGCCACTACGAACACCGGGGAGCTGTTTTTT. The chain uses TRBV10-3 and TRBJ2-2; D unresolved. The germline V and J ends were trimmed by 10 bases and 0 bases, with 3 bases remaining between them. This CDR3 is 11 amino acids long. Germline CDR1 is ENHRY and CDR2 is SYGVKD.

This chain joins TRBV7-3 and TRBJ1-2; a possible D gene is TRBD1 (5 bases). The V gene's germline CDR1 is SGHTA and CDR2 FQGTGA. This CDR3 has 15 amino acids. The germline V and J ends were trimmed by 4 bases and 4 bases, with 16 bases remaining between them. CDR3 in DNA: TGTGCCAGCAGCTCCCAGCCAGGGATCTCCTATGGCTACACCTTC. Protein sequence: CASSSQPGISYGYTF. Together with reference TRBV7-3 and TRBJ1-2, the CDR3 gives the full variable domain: GAGVSQTPSNKVTEKGKYVELRCDPISGHTALYWYRQSLGQGPEFLIYFQGTGAADDSGLPNDRFFAVRPEGSVSTLKIQRTERGDSAVYLCASSSQPGISYGYTFGSGTRLTVV.

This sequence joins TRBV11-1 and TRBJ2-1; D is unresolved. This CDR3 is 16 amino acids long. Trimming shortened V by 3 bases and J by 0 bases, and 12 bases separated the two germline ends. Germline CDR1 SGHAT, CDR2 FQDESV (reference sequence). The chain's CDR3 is CASSFLRGASYNEQFF. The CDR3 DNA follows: TGTGCCAGCAGCTTCCTACGCGGAGCCTCCTACAATGAGCAGTTCTTC.

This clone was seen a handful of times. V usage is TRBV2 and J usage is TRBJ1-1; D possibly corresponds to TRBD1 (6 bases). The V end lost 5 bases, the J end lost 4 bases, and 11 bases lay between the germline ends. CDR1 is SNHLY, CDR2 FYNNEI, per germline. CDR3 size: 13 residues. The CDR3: CASSLDSFTEAFF. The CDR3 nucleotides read TGTGCCAGCAGTCTGGACAGCTTCACTGAAGCTTTCTTT.

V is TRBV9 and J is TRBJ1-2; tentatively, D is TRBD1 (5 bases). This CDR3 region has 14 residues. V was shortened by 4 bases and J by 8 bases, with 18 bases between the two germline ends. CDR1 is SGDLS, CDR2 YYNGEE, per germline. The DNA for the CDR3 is TGTGCCAGCAGCCCGTACCAGGACATAAAGGGCTACACCTTC. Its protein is CASSPYQDIKGYTF.

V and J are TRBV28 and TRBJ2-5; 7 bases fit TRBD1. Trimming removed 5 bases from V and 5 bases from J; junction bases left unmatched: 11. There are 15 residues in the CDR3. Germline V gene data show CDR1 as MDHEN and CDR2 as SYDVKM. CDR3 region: CASSPMSGGRETQYF. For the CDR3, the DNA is TGTGCCAGCAGTCCCATGTCAGGGGGACGTGAGACCCAGTACTTC. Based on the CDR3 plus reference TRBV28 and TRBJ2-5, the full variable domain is DVKVTQSSRYLVKRTGEKVFLECVQDMDHENMFWYRQDPGLGLRLIYFSYDVKMKEKGDIPEGYSVSREKKERFSLILESASTNQTSMYLCASSPMSGGRETQYFGPGTRLLVL.

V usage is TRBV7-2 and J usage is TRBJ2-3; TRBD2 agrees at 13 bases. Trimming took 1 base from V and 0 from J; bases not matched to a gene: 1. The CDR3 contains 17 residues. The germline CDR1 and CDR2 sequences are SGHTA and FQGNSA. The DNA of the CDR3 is TGTGCCAGCAGCTTAGAGACTAGCGGGAGGAGCACAGATACGCAGTATTTT. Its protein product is CASSLETSGRSTDTQYF.

CDR3 amino acids: CASSTGQQETQYF. CDR3 nucleotide sequence: TGTGCCAGTAGTACCGGACAGCAAGAGACCCAGTACTTC. This chain connects TRBV19 to TRBJ2-5, with D perhaps matching TRBD1 (6 bases). CDR1 is LNHDA and CDR2 is SQIVND in the germline V gene (reference sequence). The CDR3 runs 13 residues. V lost 4 bases and J lost 2, with 8 bases in between.

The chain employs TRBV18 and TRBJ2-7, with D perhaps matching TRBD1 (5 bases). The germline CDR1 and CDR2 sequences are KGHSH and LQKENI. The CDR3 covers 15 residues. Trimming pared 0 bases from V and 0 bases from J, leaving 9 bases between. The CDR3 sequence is CASSPPSRASYEQYF. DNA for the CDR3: TGTGCCAGCTCACCACCGTCCAGGGCCTCCTACGAGCAGTACTTC.

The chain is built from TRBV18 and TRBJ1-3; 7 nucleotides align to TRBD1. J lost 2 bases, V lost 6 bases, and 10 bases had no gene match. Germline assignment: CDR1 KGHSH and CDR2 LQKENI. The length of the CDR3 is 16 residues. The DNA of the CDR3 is TGTGCCAGCTCGCGGAACAAAGGGGGCACTGGAAACACCATATATTTT. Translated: CASSRNKGGTGNTIYF.

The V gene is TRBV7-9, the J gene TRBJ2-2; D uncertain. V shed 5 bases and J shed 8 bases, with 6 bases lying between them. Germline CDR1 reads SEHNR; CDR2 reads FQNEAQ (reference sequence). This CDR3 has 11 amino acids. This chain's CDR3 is CASSLKGELFF. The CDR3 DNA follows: TGTGCCAGCAGCCTTAAAGGGGAGCTGTTTTTT.

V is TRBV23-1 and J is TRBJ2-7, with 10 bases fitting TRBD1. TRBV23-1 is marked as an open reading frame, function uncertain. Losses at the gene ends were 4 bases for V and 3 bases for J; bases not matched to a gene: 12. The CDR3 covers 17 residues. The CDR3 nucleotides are TGCGCCAGCAGTCCCCCGAAGGGACAGGGGAGCCGCTACGAGCAGTACTTC. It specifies CASSPPKGQGSRYEQYF.

The CDR3 DNA sequence: TGTGCCAGTAGTATTAAACAGGGCAATCAGCCCCAGCATTTT. This gives the protein CASSIKQGNQPQHF. The chain couples TRBV19 to TRBJ1-5, with D possibly TRBD1 on 5 matching bases. Germline CDR1 is LNHDA and CDR2 is SQIVND (reference sequence). V lost 3 bases and J lost 2, with 8 bases in between. The CDR3 extends over 14 amino acids.

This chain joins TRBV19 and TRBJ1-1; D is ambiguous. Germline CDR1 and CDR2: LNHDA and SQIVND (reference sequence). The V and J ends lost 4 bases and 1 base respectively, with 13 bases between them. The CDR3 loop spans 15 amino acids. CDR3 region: CASSNTGHANTEAFF. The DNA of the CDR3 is TGTGCCAGTAGTAACACTGGGCACGCGAACACTGAAGCTTTCTTT.

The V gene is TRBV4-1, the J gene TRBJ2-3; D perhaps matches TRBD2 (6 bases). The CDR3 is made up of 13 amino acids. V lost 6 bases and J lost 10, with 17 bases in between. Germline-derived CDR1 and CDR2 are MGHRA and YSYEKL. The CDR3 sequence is CASRPTTSRAQYF. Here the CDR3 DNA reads TGCGCCAGCAGACCCACCACTAGCCGGGCGCAGTATTTT.

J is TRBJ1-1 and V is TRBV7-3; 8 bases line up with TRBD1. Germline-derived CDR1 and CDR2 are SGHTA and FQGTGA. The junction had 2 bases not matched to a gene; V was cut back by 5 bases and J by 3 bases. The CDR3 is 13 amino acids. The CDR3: CASSRTGYTEAFF. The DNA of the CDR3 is TGTGCCAGCAGCCGGACAGGGTACACTGAAGCTTTCTTT.

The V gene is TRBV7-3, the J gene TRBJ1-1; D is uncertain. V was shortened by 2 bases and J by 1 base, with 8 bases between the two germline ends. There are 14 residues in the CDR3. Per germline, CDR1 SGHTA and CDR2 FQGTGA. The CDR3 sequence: CASSLVGGNTEAFF. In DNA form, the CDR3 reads TGTGCCAGCAGCTTAGTGGGAGGGAACACTGAAGCTTTCTTT.

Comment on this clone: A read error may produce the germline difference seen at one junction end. The chain's CDR3 is CAGSMSRRSGANVLTF. The CDR3, as DNA: TGTGCCGGTAGTATGAGCAGGCGCTCTGGGGCCAACGTCCTGACTTTC. This chain joins TRBV19 and TRBJ2-6; no clear D. CDR3 size: 16 residues. Germline-derived CDR1 and CDR2 are LNHDA and SQIVND (reference sequence).

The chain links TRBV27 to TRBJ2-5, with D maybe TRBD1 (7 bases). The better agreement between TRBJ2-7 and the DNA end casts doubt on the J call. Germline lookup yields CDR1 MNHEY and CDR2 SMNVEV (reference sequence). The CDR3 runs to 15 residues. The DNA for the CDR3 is TGTGCCAGCAGTTTGGAGGGGACAGCCATCTACGAGCAGTACTTC. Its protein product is CASSLEGTAIYEQYF.